The rows below give T cell receptor beta chains drawn from one sample of a study of blood T cell repertoires in COVID-19. Sequencing was performed with immunoSEQ multiplex PCR; in TCRdb, only in-frame clones are kept and a portion is missing. The table has some 80,000 clones, around 88% seen once; the top ten hold 15% to 20%. The sample taken for sequencing was peripheral blood. The receptors were gathered from a human donor in a cohort sampled during active COVID-19. CDR3s include the opening cysteine and the closing phenylalanine or tryptophan. D genes are given only for firm matches. The size entry is marked missing in some rows and otherwise reads once, few, many or a size class.

.,TRBJ1-1,.,TRBV10-1,TGCGCCAGCAGTCGAGGGTTGGACACTGAAGCTTTCTTT,CASSRGLDTEAFF
.,TRBJ2-2,.,TRBV5-6,TGTGCCAGCAGCTTGGTCCTCGGGGAGCTGTTTTTT,CASSLVLGELFF
TRBD1,TRBJ2-7,once,TRBV12-3/TRBV12-4,TGTGCCAGCAGTCCAAACAGGGGCCGCGAGCAGTACTTC,CASSPNRGREQYF
TRBD2,TRBJ2-5,.,TRBV2,TGTGCCAGCAGCTACCTAGCGGGAACCCAAGAGACCCAGTACTTC,CASSYLAGTQETQYF
TRBD2,TRBJ2-3,.,TRBV19,TGTGCCAGTAGTAACTTAGCGGGACGCACAGATACGCAGTATTTT,CASSNLAGRTDTQYF
.,TRBJ1-3,.,TRBV10-3,TGTGCCATCAGGGTAACAGGATTCTCTGGAAACACCATATATTTT,CAIRVTGFSGNTIYF
.,TRBJ1-1,.,TRBV25-1,TGTGCCAGCAGTCGTCGACAGGAGAGGGCTTTCTTT,CASSRRQERAFF
.,TRBJ2-7,.,TRBV21-1,TGTGCCAGCAGCAAATGGCGGCACAGGGGGCGAAGATTGGTCTACGAGCAGTACTTC,CASSKWRHRGRRLVYEQYF
.,TRBJ1-4,.,TRBV15,TGTGCCACCAGCAGAGAAAGGGATAGGGGTGAAAAACTGTTTTTT,CATSRERDRGEKLFF
.,TRBJ2-5,.,TRBV24-1,TGTGCCACCAGTGATTTGGAGGAGACCCAGTACTTC,CATSDLEETQYF
TRBD1,TRBJ1-4,.,TRBV5-1,TGCGCCAGCAGCTTGGAGATAGGGGGCGCGGAAAAACTGTTTTTT,CASSLEIGGAEKLFF
TRBD1,TRBJ2-7,.,TRBV19,TGTGCCAGTAGTACCCCGGGACAGGGTGTGCACGAGCAGTACTTC,CASSTPGQGVHEQYF
TRBD2,TRBJ2-1,.,TRBV5-1,TGCGCCAGCAGCTGGACTAGCGGGGGGGTCTACAATGAGCAGTTCTTC,CASSWTSGGVYNEQFF
TRBD1,TRBJ1-6,.,TRBV10-3,TGTGCCATCGGCCAAGGACAGGAGCCTGGTTCACCCCTCCACTTT,CAIGQGQEPGSPLHF
TRBD1,TRBJ2-7,.,TRBV24-1,TGTGCCACCGGGGGGACAGGGGATTCCTACGAGCAGTACTTC,CATGGTGDSYEQYF
TRBD1,TRBJ1-3,.,TRBV5-4,TGTGCCAGCAGCCCCGGACAGGGTGTTGGTGGAAACACCATATATTTT,CASSPGQGVGGNTIYF
TRBD2,TRBJ2-2,.,TRBV11-3,TGTGCCAGCACCTTACTAGCGTCGAACACCGGGGAGCTGTTTTTT,CASTLLASNTGELFF
TRBD2,TRBJ2-3,.,TRBV4-2,TGTGCCAGCAGTCAGGGAGCGGGGGACGCAGATACGCAGTATTTT,CASSQGAGDADTQYF
.,TRBJ2-7,.,TRBV7-8,TGTGCCAGCAGCTTAACAAGTTTCTCCTACGAGCAGTACTTC,CASSLTSFSYEQYF
TRBD1,TRBJ2-2,.,TRBV3-1/TRBV3-2,TGTGCCAGCAGGGGTACAGGGGCGACCGGGGAGCTGTTTTTT,CASRGTGATGELFF
.,TRBJ2-3,.,TRBV9,TGTGCCAGCAACCCGTCCGGGGATGTAGGCACAGATACGCAGTATTTT,CASNPSGDVGTDTQYF
.,TRBJ2-1,.,TRBV9,TGTGCCAGCTCCAGGGGCAGCATCCGCAATGAGCAGTTCTTC,CASSRGSIRNEQFF
.,TRBJ1-4,many,TRBV19,TGTGCCAGTAGTATCCAGGGAATGGCAACTAATGAAAAACTGTTTTTT,CASSIQGMATNEKLFF
.,TRBJ1-6,once,TRBV27,TGTGCCAGCAGTTTGTACTCTGATTCACCCCTCCACTTT,CASSLYSDSPLHF
.,TRBJ2-1,.,TRBV7-9,TGTGCCAGCAGCTTGGAGGGAGCCTACAATGAGCAGTTCTTC,CASSLEGAYNEQFF
.,TRBJ1-1,.,TRBV9,TGTGCCAGCAGCGTAGGTTTTTCAGGGGACACTGAAGCTTTCTTT,CASSVGFSGDTEAFF
.,TRBJ2-3,.,TRBV29-1,TGCAGCGTTGATCTCTTCACAGATACGCAGTATTTT,CSVDLFTDTQYF
TRBD1,TRBJ1-5,.,TRBV30,TGTGCCTGGAGCCCGATTGGACAGGGATTCAATCAGCCCCAGCATTTT,CAWSPIGQGFNQPQHF
TRBD2,TRBJ2-7,.,TRBV7-3,TGTGCCAGCAGCTTAACGTCGGTAGCGGGACGTCCCTACGAGCAGTACTTC,CASSLTSVAGRPYEQYF
TRBD1,TRBJ1-5,once,TRBV2,TGTGCCAGCAGTAGGACAGGACGCAATCAGCCCCAGCATTTT,CASSRTGRNQPQHF
TRBD2,TRBJ2-7,.,TRBV6-2/TRBV6-3,TGTGCCAGCAGTTACTCGAGCGTGGCGGGAGGCACCTACGAGCAGTACTTC,CASSYSSVAGGTYEQYF
TRBD2,TRBJ2-1,.,TRBV4-1,TGCGCCACAAGGACTAGCGGGAGGGACAATGAGCAGTTCTTC,CATRTSGRDNEQFF
.,TRBJ2-3,.,TRBV7-4,TGTGCCAGCAGCCGAGCCCTCCAGGGGAACACAGATACGCAGTATTTT,CASSRALQGNTDTQYF
TRBD1,TRBJ2-7,.,TRBV24-1,TGTGCCACCCCAACATCCGACAGGGTTGACGAGCAGTACTTC,CATPTSDRVDEQYF
.,TRBJ1-3,.,TRBV6-6,TGTGCCAGCAGTCCCATTTTTTACAGGCGATCCTCTGGAAACACCATATATTTT,CASSPIFYRRSSGNTIYF
.,TRBJ2-7,.,TRBV29-1,TGCAGCGTTGGTTGGGGGGCCTACGAGCAGTACTTC,CSVGWGAYEQYF